A single T cell receptor (beta chain) is shown here with its context. Its target antigen remains unknown. Nothing much larger sits one base from this clone, and base qualities are not available. The immunoSEQ Assay, a bias-controlled multiplex PCR, was used to amplify TCRbeta CDR3 regions from genomic DNA. The source study handled its data this way. Within the assay, amplification of reference gene primers was used to estimate how many nucleated cells each sample contained. To quantify the absolute abundance of each unique TCRbeta CDR3 rearrangement, sequence reads were collapsed and filtered. For each sample, productive Simpson clonality was calculated as the square root of Simpson's diversity index over productive rearrangements. TCRdb re-hosts the immuneACCESS table, in-frame sequences only. Its copies lack some clones; in the studies checked, an unresolved V gene accounts for under half of them, and the cause for the rest is not known. V, J and clone size derive from that table, while D and trimming were established from the DNA sequence. The sample yields 260,000 or so clones; about 91% were counted once. The ten largest clonotypes hold around 2.6% of the sample.

These data are taken from a study of blood T cell repertoires in COVID-19 (dated by TCRdb to 2020 to 2021). In the study overall: Samples covering the acute and convalescent phases of COVID-19 were provided by collaborators in the United States, Italy and Spain. HLA class I and class II types, where available, came from metadata supplied by the sample provider rather than from assay-based typing. The sample metadata nearly always contained a de-identified subject ID, COVID-19 status, age in years and sex. A freely available public database, intended as a resource for researchers studying the immune response to SARS-CoV-2, is where the repertoires were released. Deeply sampled blood TCRbeta repertoires from subjects exposed to, actively infected with, or recovered from COVID-19 were included in the dataset. The material from the prospective study consisted of cDNA or gDNA derived from T cells, B-cell-depleted T cells, or PBMCs. Samples were obtained from the ongoing ImmuneRACE study (first 160 participants) and from over a thousand subjects provided by 6 global collaborators.

General conclusions and limits of the study: The quantity of clinical and demographic metadata differed by source and by participant and was supplied without curation.

Per the germline V gene, MGHRA is the CDR1 and YSYEKL is the CDR2. Measured from the cysteine to the phenylalanine, the CDR3 is 18 residues long. Just CDR3 DNA is preserved here, 54 bases in frame from base 1. V loses 0 bases, J loses 0 bases, and the germline ends lie 17 bases apart. Participants in the prospective study were aged about 18 to 95 years, lived in 24 United States geographic areas, and enrolled through a virtual design. In the prospective study, participants were assigned to cohorts based on the clinical history participants reported in a screening survey and a study questionnaire. In the prospective study, whole blood, serum and a nasopharyngeal or oropharyngeal swab were collected from each participant by mobile phlebotomists. Participants in the prospective study had the option to provide additional blood draws and questionnaires over a roughly 2-month period. Prospective study blood samples were shipped either frozen or at room temperature before DNA extraction.

The sequenced material came from PBMCs or T cells enriched from blood (not recorded which). This clonotype was obtained from a woman aged 25 to 39 with acute COVID-19. The sequence is built from TRBV4-1 and TRBJ1-1; the D gene is unclear. CDR3 region: CASSQDALLPALNTEAFF. The bases are TGCGCCAGCAGCCAAGATGCCCTACTACCAGCTCTGAACACTGAAGCTTTCTTT.